This T cell receptor (beta chain) was sequenced during a study of cytomegalovirus exposure and HLA in healthy donors. General study findings and limits: Reports credit the classifier with highly specific, highly sensitive diagnosis of cytomegalovirus status.

This clone was seen just once. The antigen is unknown. V shed 5 bases and J 1 base; nucleotides not matched to a gene: 5. The V gene's germline CDR1 is SGHTA and CDR2 FQGNSA. CDR3 length equals 14 residues. Repertoires were generated with immunoSEQ multiplex PCR, while TCRdb's copy carries only in-frame clones and drops some. Seen here are some 98,000 clones, about 90% observed once, and the top ten hold around 6%. Sequenced material: PBMCs. The receptor was isolated from a man aged 18 to 30 in good health and CMV-seropositive. The chain combines TRBV7-2 with TRBJ2-7; 7 bases are a match to TRBD1. The CDR3 sequence: CASSLPGQSYEQYF. For the CDR3, the DNA is TGTGCCAGCAGCCTGCCGGGACAGTCCTACGAGCAGTACTTC.